This T cell receptor beta chain stems from a study of blood T cell repertoires in COVID-19. Study in general: There were acute and convalescent COVID-19 samples, and they came from the United States, Italy and Spain. T cells, B-cell-depleted T cells, or PBMCs provided the cDNA or gDNA that served as material.

This clone has a handful of counts. This CDR3 is 16 amino acids long. CDR1 is SGHTS, CDR2 YDEGEE, per germline. Trimming stripped 7 bases from V and 0 bases from J, with 18 bases between. As processed by the authors: Amplification from reference gene primers served as the basis for estimated nucleated cell counts. The data were produced by immunoSEQ multiplex PCR, yet TCRdb's version contains in-frame clones alone and is incomplete. Clone size and V and J calls were adopted from that table, with D and trimming inferred from the DNA. Of tens of thousands of clones in the sample, 84% were seen once. This sequence originates from a middle-aged man with acute or convalescent COVID-19. Source material: peripheral blood. The rearrangement links TRBV5-8 to TRBJ2-3; D is uncertain. The DNA for the CDR3 is TGTGCCAGCGGAAACGGTGGCAGGCCGAGCACAGATACGCAGTATTTT. Protein product: CASGNGGRPSTDTQYF.